The 11 T cell receptor beta chains given below trace back to one sample, sequenced in a study of vaccination and CD4 T cells after COVID-19. Documented treatment: roughly nine-day PBMC culture with coronavirus spike peptide pools or control peptides (ViraFEST assay). Their antigen targets remain unknown. Cultured CD4+ T cell DNA underwent sequencing with the Oncomine TCR Beta short-read assay. In TCRdb, the PCR reads were re-called with MiXCR into one record per CDR3 protein. The sample includes some 20,000 distinct CDR3 sequences, roughly 50% of them seen just once. The specimen was cultured CD4+ T cells from blood. The receptors come from a human donor with COVID-19.

This clonotype was detected a few times. The V gene is TRBV20-1, the J gene TRBJ2-2; D is unclear. Germline V gives CDR1 DFQATT, CDR2 SNEGSKA (reference sequence). The CDR3 sequence is 14 residues long. V was shortened by 3 bases and J by 2 bases, with 10 bases between the two germline ends. CDR3 region: CSARPPANTGELFF. The CDR3 DNA is TGCAGTGCTAGGCCCCCGGCTAACACCGGGGAGCTGTTTTTT.

The V gene is TRBV5-1, the J gene TRBJ2-7; no firm D call. V gave up 0 bases and J gave up 5 bases, with 12 bases separating them. Germline CDR1 is SGHRS and CDR2 is YFSETQ. The CDR3 has 14 residues. In nucleotides, the CDR3 is TGCGCCAGCAGCTTGGGTCAGGCTACCAACGAGCAGTACTTC. Its protein is CASSLGQATNEQYF.

The chain combines TRBV7-2 with TRBJ2-2; TRBD1 matches 7 bases. V was pared by 0 bases and J by 6 bases, with 1 base of the junction left unmatched. The CDR3 runs 14 residues. Germline V gene lookup returns CDR1 SGHTA and CDR2 FQGNSA. Here the CDR3 DNA reads TGTGCCAGCAGCTTAGCCACAGGGGCCGGGGAGCTGTTTTTT. This gives the protein CASSLATGAGELFF.

This chain links TRBV6-2 or TRBV6-3 with TRBJ1-5; D unresolved. V gave up 4 bases and J gave up 0 bases, with 16 bases separating them. The CDR3 runs 17 residues. Per germline, CDR1 MNHEY and CDR2 SVGEGT. The CDR3 reads CASSLIGLSYSNQPQHF. Here the CDR3 DNA reads TGTGCCAGCAGTTTGATAGGGTTGAGCTATAGCAATCAGCCCCAGCATTTT.

The CDR3 reads CASSTKGGSKNTEAFF. The CDR3, as DNA: TGTGCCAGCAGCACTAAAGGGGGGTCGAAGAACACTGAAGCTTTCTTT. The chain carries TRBV7-2 and TRBJ1-1, with D possibly TRBD1 on 6 matching bases. CDR3 length: 16 residues. Germline CDR1 reads SGHTA; CDR2 reads FQGNSA. Deletions cut 5 bases from V and 1 base from J, with 17 bases between.

The rearrangement uses TRBV2 and TRBJ2-5; D gene ambiguous. This CDR3 is 12 amino acids long. The V and J ends lost 3 bases and 9 bases respectively, with 11 bases between them. Germline V gene lookup returns CDR1 SNHLY and CDR2 FYNNEI. The CDR3 DNA follows: TGTGCCAGCAGTGACAGATCCGTCCCCCAGTACTTC. Translated: CASSDRSVPQYF.

The chain employs TRBV20-1 and TRBJ2-7, with TRBD1 matching over 7 bases. The CDR3 sequence is 14 residues long. Looked up from germline, CDR1 is DFQATT and CDR2 is SNEGSKA (reference sequence). Germline trimming cut 5 bases from V and 1 base from J; bases unmatched to any gene: 8. The CDR3 region is CSASGQRISYEQYF. CDR3 nucleotide sequence: TGCAGTGCTTCGGGACAGAGAATTTCCTACGAGCAGTACTTC.

This clonotype was detected only a few times. This chain connects TRBV20-1 to TRBJ2-3, with D perhaps TRBD2 (6 bases). Trimming left V 4 bases short and J 2 bases short, with 13 bases between. Germline CDR1 reads DFQATT; CDR2 reads SNEGSKA (reference sequence). The CDR3 sequence is 14 residues long. CDR3 sequence (DNA): TGCAGTGCTATAAGCGCGGGGACCACAGATACGCAGTATTTT. This translates into CSAISAGTTDTQYF.

This clonotype was seen a few times. V usage is TRBV7-2 and J usage is TRBJ2-3, with 7 bases aligning to TRBD2. There are 17 residues in the CDR3. The V segment lost 5 bases and the J segment 1 base; nucleotides outside the gene matches: 12. Germline CDR1 SGHTA, CDR2 FQGNSA. The CDR3 sequence is CASSPLGGGPRTDTQYF. The DNA for the CDR3 is TGTGCCAGCAGCCCCCTGGGCGGGGGTCCCCGCACAGATACGCAGTATTTT.

The chain uses TRBV7-9 and TRBJ2-5; 8 nucleotides agree with TRBD1. Germline lookup yields CDR1 SEHNR and CDR2 FQNEAQ (reference sequence). This CDR3 contains 13 residues. V was clipped by 4 bases and J by 4 bases; unmatched bases: 2. The CDR3 region has the DNA TGTGCCAGCAGCTCTGACAGGGGAGAGACCCAGTACTTC. Its translation: CASSSDRGETQYF.

Regarding this clonotype: Germline is not matched at one junction end, which may reflect a read error. The chain uses TRBV10-1 and TRBJ1-2, with 10 bases fitting TRBD1. CDR1 is WNHNN and CDR2 is SYGVQD in the germline V gene (reference sequence). The length of the CDR3 is 14 residues. The CDR3 protein is CASTGTGAVYGYAF. The CDR3 DNA follows: TGCGCCAGCACTGGGACAGGGGCCGTTTATGGCTACGCCTTC.